The 21 T cell receptor beta chains below come from one sample, sequenced in a study of identical twins. Each CDR3 protein gets one entry after TCRdb re-called the 5' RACE reads with MiXCR. The sample lists 400,000 to 550,000 distinct CDR3 sequences; approximately 24% were seen once. This sample was also put to use in a study of T cells expressing NK-cell markers.

Specimen: CD4+ T cells sorted from blood. The receptors come from a woman aged 18-35 years in good health.

This sequence joins TRBV29-1 and TRBJ2-7; tentatively, D is TRBD1 (5 bases). The CDR3 consists of 12 residues. Germline V CDR1 and CDR2: SQVTM, ANQGSEA. Trimming left V 4 bases short and J 0 bases short, with 7 bases between. In DNA form, the CDR3 reads TGCAGCGTTGTAGACAGCTCCTACGAGCAGTACTTC. Translating gives CSVVDSSYEQYF.

This chain links TRBV6-5 with TRBJ2-4; D is possibly TRBD2 (5 bases). The V end lost 4 bases, the J end lost 8 bases, and 18 bases lay between the germline ends. This CDR3 comprises 15 residues. The germline V gene has CDR1 MNHEY and CDR2 SVGAGI. This CDR3 is CASSSTSLGWDIQYF. CDR3 bases: TGTGCCAGCAGTTCCACCTCACTAGGATGGGACATTCAGTACTTC.

This rearrangement joins TRBV6-4 to TRBJ1-5; no clear D gene. V was trimmed by 2 bases and J by 6 bases, leaving 8 bases between them. Germline values: CDR1 MRHNA, CDR2 SNTAGT. The CDR3 loop spans 13 amino acids. CDR3: CASSDGVGQPQHF. Written as DNA, the CDR3 is TGTGCCAGCAGTGACGGGGTGGGTCAGCCCCAGCATTTT.

V gene TRBV3-1 combines with J gene TRBJ1-6; 9 positions agree with TRBD1. The trim removed 4 bases at V and 9 bases at J, leaving 7 bases unmatched. This CDR3 is 15 amino acids long. Germline V gene lookup returns CDR1 LGHDT and CDR2 YNNKEL (reference sequence). This CDR3 is CASSRSTGGSSPLHF. The DNA for the CDR3 is TGTGCCAGCAGCCGGTCGACAGGGGGAAGTTCACCCCTCCACTTT. Complete variable domain (other parts from reference TRBV3-1 and TRBJ1-6): DTAVSQTPKYLVTQMGNDKSIKCEQNLGHDTMYWYKQDSKKFLKIMFSYNNKELIINETVPNRFSPKSPDKAHLNLHINSLELGDSAVYFCASSRSTGGSSPLHFGNGTRLTVT.

This clonotype was seen at least ten times. V is TRBV5-1 and J is TRBJ1-2; D is unresolved. Trimming removed 2 bases at V and 0 bases at J, with 8 bases between. Germline CDR1 and CDR2: SGHRS and YFSETQ. This CDR3 contains 14 residues. The CDR3 sequence: CASSFSAANYGYTF. The CDR3 DNA follows: TGCGCCAGCAGCTTTTCCGCCGCTAACTATGGCTACACCTTC.

This clonotype has only a few counts. The chain combines TRBV4-1 with TRBJ2-7; 8 bases align to TRBD2. The germline gives CDR1 MGHRA, CDR2 YSYEKL. This CDR3 region has 16 residues. With 0 bases clipped from V and 5 bases from J, the junction kept 9 bases outside the gene matches. CDR3 loop: CASSQELLAGVHEQYF. CDR3 coding DNA: TGCGCCAGCAGCCAAGAACTGCTAGCGGGTGTCCACGAGCAGTACTTC.

The DNA of the CDR3 is TGTGCCAGCAGCTTAAACATCCGGGGCAATGAGCAGTTCTTC. Its protein is CASSLNIRGNEQFF. The chain uses TRBV7-9 and TRBJ2-1, with a possible D match to TRBD2 (5 bases). Germline CDR1 reads SEHNR; CDR2 reads FQNEAQ (reference sequence). The CDR3 has 14 amino acids. With 2 bases removed from V and 6 bases from J, the gap between germline ends came to 11 bases.

The chain combines TRBV29-1 with TRBJ2-1; TRBD2 matches 7 bases. Trimming cost V 5 bases and J 8 bases; bases outside gene matches: 6. Germline CDR1 reads SQVTM; CDR2 reads ANQGSEA. The CDR3 loop spans 12 amino acids. CDR3: CSVMGEGYEQFF. In DNA form, the CDR3 reads TGCAGCGTTATGGGGGAGGGGTATGAGCAGTTCTTC.

The gene calls are TRBV6-5 and TRBJ2-7; D unresolved. V lost 0 bases and J 2 bases, leaving 14 bases between the germline ends. Germline V gene lookup returns CDR1 MNHEY and CDR2 SVGAGI. This CDR3 region has 16 residues. This CDR3 is CASSYSAAPFPYEQYF. The CDR3 DNA follows: TGTGCCAGCAGTTACTCGGCCGCACCCTTTCCCTACGAGCAGTACTTC.

As regards this clonotype: One end of the junction is discordant with germline, which a read error may explain. The chain uses TRBV29-1 and TRBJ1-3; D is possibly TRBD1 (5 bases). The CDR3 is 14 residues long. CDR1 and CDR2 (germline): SQVTM, ANQGSEA. The CDR3 sequence is CSVQRGFSENTIYF. The CDR3 region has the DNA TGCAGCGTCCAGAGGGGATTTTCTGAAAACACCATATATTTT.

J is TRBJ2-7 and V is TRBV6-1, with D perhaps assigned TRBD1 or TRBD2 (5 bases each). Germline lookup yields CDR1 MNHNS and CDR2 SASEGT. This CDR3 spans 16 amino acids. Trimming removed 6 bases from V and 0 bases from J, with 18 bases in between. The DNA for the CDR3 is TGTGCCAGCAGCCCACGGGGCAGGGTCAGCTCCTACGAGCAGTACTTC. This translates into CASSPRGRVSSYEQYF.

This rearrangement joins TRBV18 to TRBJ1-2; D not resolved. CDR1 and CDR2 from the germline V gene are KGHSH and LQKENI. The CDR3 length is 15 residues. Trimming pared 3 bases from V and 4 bases from J, leaving 15 bases between. The CDR3 coding sequence is TGTGCCAGCTCACCTCCTAACCGGGCCGCCTATGGCTACACCTTC. It translates to CASSPPNRAAYGYTF.

The CDR3 sequence: CSASPGQGRDTQYF. The DNA for the CDR3 is TGCAGTGCTTCGCCGGGACAGGGACGAGATACGCAGTATTTT. The chain joins TRBV20-1 to TRBJ2-3; the match to TRBD1 covers 9 bases. Germline V lookup: CDR1 DFQATT, CDR2 SNEGSKA (reference sequence). After removal of 5 bases from V and 5 bases from J, the junction contained 8 bases not matched to a gene. This CDR3 has 14 amino acids.

This chain connects TRBV10-3 to TRBJ2-3; D gene ambiguous. CDR1 ENHRY and CDR2 SYGVKD come from the germline V gene. V dropped 11 bases and J dropped 5 bases, with 14 bases sitting between them. This CDR3 is 12 amino acids long. CDR3 DNA: TGTGCCGCCTCGCAAGTGGAAGATACGCAGTATTTT. Its protein is CAASQVEDTQYF.

There are a few counts of this clonotype. The V gene is TRBV6-2 or TRBV6-3, the J gene TRBJ2-3, with D possibly TRBD2 on 5 matching bases. CDR3 length: 13 amino acids. V gave up 2 bases and J gave up 8 bases, with 11 bases separating them. The V gene's germline CDR1 is MNHEY and CDR2 SVGEGT. The CDR3 protein is CASSYNGVSTQYF. For the CDR3, the DNA is TGTGCCAGCAGTTACAACGGGGTGTCTACGCAGTATTTT.

The V gene is TRBV4-2, the J gene TRBJ2-2, with D maybe TRBD2 (6 bases). The V and J ends lost 0 bases and 0 bases respectively, with 8 bases between them. This CDR3 contains 16 residues. Germline V CDR1 and CDR2: LGHNA, YNFKEQ. In nucleotides, the CDR3 is TGTGCCAGCAGCCAAGATTGGGGGGCGAACACCGGGGAGCTGTTTTTT. As protein: CASSQDWGANTGELFF.

This clonotype was found many times. The chain employs TRBV12-3 or TRBV12-4 and TRBJ2-1, with TRBD1 identical over 12 bases. J gave up 10 bases and V 7 bases, and 11 bases lay outside the gene matches. The CDR3 consists of 15 residues. In DNA, the CDR3 is TGTGCCAGCACCCAAGGGGACAGGGGGCAAGGAGAGCAGTTCTTC. Translating it yields CASTQGDRGQGEQFF.

The chain carries TRBV5-6 and TRBJ2-5; D may be TRBD2 (6 bases). V lost 2 bases to trimming and J lost 1 base, with 18 bases between them. The CDR3 consists of 17 residues. Germline CDR1 is SGHDT and CDR2 is YYEEEE. The CDR3 is CASSFVHRSGGQETQYF. In DNA, the CDR3 is TGTGCCAGCAGCTTTGTCCATAGGTCCGGGGGCCAAGAGACCCAGTACTTC.

V usage is TRBV29-1 and J usage is TRBJ2-3; the D gene is possibly TRBD1 (5 bases). V lost 8 bases and J lost 3, with 21 bases in between. The CDR3 consists of 15 residues. Germline V CDR1 and CDR2: SQVTM, ANQGSEA. The CDR3 protein is CSFSPGQGQTDTQYF. For the CDR3, the DNA is TGCAGCTTCTCCCCCGGGCAGGGTCAAACAGATACGCAGTATTTT.

This clonotype came up a few times. The chain has TRBV5-5 and TRBJ1-6; 9 nucleotides line up with TRBD1. Per germline, CDR1 SGHKS and CDR2 YYEKEE (reference sequence). J gave up 7 bases and V 3 bases, and 8 bases lay outside the gene matches. This CDR3 has 16 residues. Here the CDR3 reads CASSSDPQGANSPLHF. For the CDR3, the DNA is TGTGCCAGCAGCTCGGACCCACAGGGGGCGAATTCACCCCTCCACTTT.

This clonotype appeared a few times. V and J are TRBV4-3 and TRBJ2-5, with TRBD1 matching 10 bases. This CDR3 has 15 amino acids. J was trimmed by 4 bases and V by 4 bases; bases with no gene match: 6. CDR1 is LGHNA, CDR2 YSLEER, per germline. The CDR3 DNA reads as TGCGCCAGCAGCCTAGGGACAGGGGAAGGAGAGACCCAGTACTTC. It is translated as CASSLGTGEGETQYF.